A selection of T cell receptor beta chains follows, all from one sample in a study of graft-versus-host responses after intestinal transplantation. Libraries were prepared by immunoSEQ multiplex PCR; TCRdb keeps only in-frame clonotypes and omits some of them. The sample lists over 75,000 clones, around 90% occurring once. Their cognate antigens are unknown. Sequencing was performed on unstimulated CD8+ T cells sorted from spleen or lymph node cells, taken before transplant. The origin of the receptors is a human donor who was the organ donor for an intestinal transplant. Both conserved end residues are part of each CDR3. The order of the fields is J gene, V gene, D gene, clone size, CDR3 DNA, CDR3 protein. The D gene is left open where the match is weak. Clone sizes are given selectively: once, few, many, or a class where the clone is expanded.

TRBJ2-7 TRBV7-9 . . TGTGCCAGCAGCTCTGGGTTGGGGTCCCGCTCCTACGAGCAGTACTTC CASSSGLGSRSYEQYF
TRBJ1-3 TRBV10-3 . . TGTGCCACCCTGGGACATACCTCTGGAAACACCATATATTTT CATLGHTSGNTIYF
TRBJ2-7 TRBV6-5 . . TGTGCCAGCAGGGACGGCACACTGCACGAGCAGTACTTC CASRDGTLHEQYF
TRBJ2-7 TRBV2 . once TGTGCCAGTGGGATCTACGAGCAGTACTTC CASGIYEQYF
TRBJ1-2 TRBV19 . few TGTGCCAGTAGTATAGGGGGGCCGGTAGATGGCTACACCTTC CASSIGGPVDGYTF
TRBJ1-1 TRBV6-1 . once TGTGCCAGCAGTGAAATGGTCGAGCGCATGAACACTGAAGCTTTCTTT CASSEMVERMNTEAFF
TRBJ2-7 TRBV28 TRBD1 . TGTGCCAGCAAAACCGGGACAGGGGGTCCCTACGAGCAGTACTTC CASKTGTGGPYEQYF
TRBJ2-5 TRBV4-1 . once TGCGCCAGCACCCGTCGGATCCTCCAAGAGACCCAGTACTTC CASTRRILQETQYF
TRBJ1-6 TRBV4-1 . few TGCGCCAGCAGCCAAGATTCTCCGACCGGGGGGAAAGCCCTCCACTTT CASSQDSPTGGKALHF
TRBJ2-7 TRBV4-1 TRBD1 . TGCGCCAGCAGCCAACCGACAGGGGGAGGCCGCTACGAGCAGTACTTC CASSQPTGGGRYEQYF
TRBJ2-7 TRBV5-1 . . TGCGCCAGCACCCTATCCCCGGGACAAGCTTACGAGCAGTACTTC CASTLSPGQAYEQYF
TRBJ2-1 TRBV7-9 . few TGTGCCAGCAGCTTATTGAGGGAGGAGGTTCTGTTCTTC CASSLLREEVLFF
TRBJ1-4 TRBV6-6 . . TGTGCCAGCAACCAGGGTCGTGGAGAGGGAAAACTGTTTTTT CASNQGRGEGKLFF
TRBJ2-1 TRBV19 . once TGTGCCAGTAGCCTAGGTGGCCATGAGCAGTTCTTC CASSLGGHEQFF
TRBJ1-2 TRBV5-1 TRBD1 . TGCGCCAGCAGCTTGGGGACAGGGGTATGGTATGGCTACACCTTC CASSLGTGVWYGYTF
TRBJ2-5 TRBV2 . . TGTGCCACCCTAGTCTTTGAGGGCCAAGAGACCCAGTACTTC CATLVFEGQETQYF
TRBJ2-7 TRBV2 . . TGTGCCAGCAGTGAAGTATTAATAAACGAGCAGTACTTC CASSEVLINEQYF
TRBJ1-6 TRBV5-4 . . TGTGCCAGCAGCTTTAACGGGGTTAAGACCCTCCACTTT CASSFNGVKTLHF
TRBJ1-2 TRBV12-5 TRBD1 . TGTGCTAGTGGTCCTCGAGGGGGCCGTGGCTACACCTTC CASGPRGGRGYTF
TRBJ2-2 TRBV29-1 . . TGCAGCGCTGAGGCTGCCGGAGCTGTGCCGGAGCTGTTTTTT CSAEAAGAVPELFF
TRBJ1-4 TRBV28 . . TGTGCCAGCAGTCCAGACAGCTACGCAACTAATGAAAAACTGTTTTTT CASSPDSYATNEKLFF
TRBJ1-3 TRBV29-1 . . TGCAGCGTTGTTGCCCCCCAACAGGGTACGGGAAACACCATATATTTT CSVVAPQQGTGNTIYF
TRBJ2-1 TRBV2 . . TGTGCCAGCAATCGGGTGAATGAGCAGTTCTTC CASNRVNEQFF
TRBJ1-1 TRBV27 . . TGTGCCAGCAGCGGCCGTTGGAACACTGAAGCTTTCTTT CASSGRWNTEAFF
TRBJ2-7 TRBV7-4 TRBD1 . TGTGCCAGGACCAAGATCCAGGACAGGGGAGTGTACGAGCAGTACTTC CARTKIQDRGVYEQYF
TRBJ2-6 TRBV30 . few TGTGCCTGGAGTGACCTCTCTGGGGCCAACGTCCTGACTTTC CAWSDLSGANVLTF
TRBJ2-1 TRBV5-6 TRBD2 medium-sized TGTGCCAGCAGCTTGATCCAGAGCCGACTAGCGGGGGCGCGGGAGCAGTTCTTC CASSLIQSRLAGAREQFF